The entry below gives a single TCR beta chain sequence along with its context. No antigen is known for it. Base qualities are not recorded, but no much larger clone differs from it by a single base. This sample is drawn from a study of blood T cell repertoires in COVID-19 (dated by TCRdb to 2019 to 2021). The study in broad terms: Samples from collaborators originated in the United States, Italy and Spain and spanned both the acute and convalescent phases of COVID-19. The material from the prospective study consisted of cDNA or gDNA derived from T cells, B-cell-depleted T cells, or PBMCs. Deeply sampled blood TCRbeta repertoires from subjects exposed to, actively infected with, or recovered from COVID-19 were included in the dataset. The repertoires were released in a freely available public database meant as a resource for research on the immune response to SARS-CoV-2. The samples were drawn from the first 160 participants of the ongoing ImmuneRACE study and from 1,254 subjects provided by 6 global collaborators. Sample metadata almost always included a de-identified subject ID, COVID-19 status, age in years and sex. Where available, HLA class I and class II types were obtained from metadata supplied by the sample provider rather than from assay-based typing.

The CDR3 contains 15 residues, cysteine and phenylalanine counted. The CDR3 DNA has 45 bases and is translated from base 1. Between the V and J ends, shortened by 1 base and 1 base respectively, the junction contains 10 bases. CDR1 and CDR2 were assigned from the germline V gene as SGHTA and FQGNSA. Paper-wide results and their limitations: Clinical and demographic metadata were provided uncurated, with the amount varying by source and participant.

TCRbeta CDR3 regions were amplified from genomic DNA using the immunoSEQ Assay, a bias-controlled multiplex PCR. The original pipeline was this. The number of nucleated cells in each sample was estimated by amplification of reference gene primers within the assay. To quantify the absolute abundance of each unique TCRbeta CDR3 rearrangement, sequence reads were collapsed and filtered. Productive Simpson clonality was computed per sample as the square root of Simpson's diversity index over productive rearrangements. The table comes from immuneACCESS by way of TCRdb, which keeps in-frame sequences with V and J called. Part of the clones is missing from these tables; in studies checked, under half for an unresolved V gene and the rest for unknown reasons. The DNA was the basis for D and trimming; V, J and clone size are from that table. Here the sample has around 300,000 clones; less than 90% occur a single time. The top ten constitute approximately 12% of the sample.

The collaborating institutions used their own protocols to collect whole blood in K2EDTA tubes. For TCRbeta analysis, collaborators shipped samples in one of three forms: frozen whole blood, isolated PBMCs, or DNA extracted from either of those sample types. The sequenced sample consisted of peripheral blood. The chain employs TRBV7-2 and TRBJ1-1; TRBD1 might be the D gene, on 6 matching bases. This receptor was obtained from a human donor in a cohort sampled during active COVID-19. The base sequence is TGTGCCAGCAGCTTAGTCCCAGGGGAGAACACTGAAGCTTTCTTT. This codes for CASSLVPGENTEAFF.